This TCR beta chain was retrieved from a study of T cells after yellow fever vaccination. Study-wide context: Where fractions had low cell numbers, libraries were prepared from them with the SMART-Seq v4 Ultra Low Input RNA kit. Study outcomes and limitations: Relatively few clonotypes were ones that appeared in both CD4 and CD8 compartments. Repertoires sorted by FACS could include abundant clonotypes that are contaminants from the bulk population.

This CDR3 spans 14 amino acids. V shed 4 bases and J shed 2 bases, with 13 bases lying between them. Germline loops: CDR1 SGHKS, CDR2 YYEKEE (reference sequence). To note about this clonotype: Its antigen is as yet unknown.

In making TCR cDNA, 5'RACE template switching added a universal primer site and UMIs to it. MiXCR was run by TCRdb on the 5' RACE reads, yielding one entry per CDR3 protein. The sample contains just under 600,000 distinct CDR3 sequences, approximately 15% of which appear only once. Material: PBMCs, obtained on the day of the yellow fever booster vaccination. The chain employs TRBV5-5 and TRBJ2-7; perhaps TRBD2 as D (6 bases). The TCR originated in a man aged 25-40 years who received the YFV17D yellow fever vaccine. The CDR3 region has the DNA TGTGCCAGCAGCCCCAGGCGGGACGCCTACGAGCAGTACTTC. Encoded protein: CASSPRRDAYEQYF.